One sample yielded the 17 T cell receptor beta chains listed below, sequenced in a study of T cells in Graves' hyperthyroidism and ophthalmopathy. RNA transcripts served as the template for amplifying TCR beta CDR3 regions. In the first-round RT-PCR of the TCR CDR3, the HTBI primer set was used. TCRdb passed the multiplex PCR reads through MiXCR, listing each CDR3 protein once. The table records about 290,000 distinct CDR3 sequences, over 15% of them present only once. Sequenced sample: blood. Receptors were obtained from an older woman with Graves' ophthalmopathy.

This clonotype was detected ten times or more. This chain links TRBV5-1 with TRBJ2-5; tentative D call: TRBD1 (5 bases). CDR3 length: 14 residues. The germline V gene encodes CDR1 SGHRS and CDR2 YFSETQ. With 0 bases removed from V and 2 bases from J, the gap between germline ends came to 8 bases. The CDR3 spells CASSLADSQETQYF. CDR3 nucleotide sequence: TGCGCCAGCAGCTTGGCCGACAGTCAAGAGACCCAGTACTTC.

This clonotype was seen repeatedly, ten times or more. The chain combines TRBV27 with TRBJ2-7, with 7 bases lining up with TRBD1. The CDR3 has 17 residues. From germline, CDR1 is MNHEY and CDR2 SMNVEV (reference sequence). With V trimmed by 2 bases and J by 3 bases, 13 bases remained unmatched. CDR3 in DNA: TGTGCCAGCAGTTTAGTTAGGTACCCGGGACAGTACTACGAGCAGTACTTC. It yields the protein CASSLVRYPGQYYEQYF.

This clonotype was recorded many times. The CDR3 is CASSQEWGADTQYF. CDR3 nucleotide sequence: TGCGCCAGCAGCCAAGAGTGGGGGGCAGATACGCAGTATTTT. The gene calls are TRBV4-3 and TRBJ2-3; D may be TRBD2 (6 bases). Trimming pared 0 bases from V and 4 bases from J, leaving 8 bases between. This CDR3 is 14 amino acids long. Looked up from germline, CDR1 is LGHNA and CDR2 is YSLEER.

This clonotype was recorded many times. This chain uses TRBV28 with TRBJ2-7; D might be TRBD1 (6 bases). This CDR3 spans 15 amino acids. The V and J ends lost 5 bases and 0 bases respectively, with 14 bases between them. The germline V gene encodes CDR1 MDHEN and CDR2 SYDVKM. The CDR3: CASSITGTTSYEQYF. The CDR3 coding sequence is TGTGCCAGCAGTATCACCGGGACAACCTCCTACGAGCAGTACTTC.

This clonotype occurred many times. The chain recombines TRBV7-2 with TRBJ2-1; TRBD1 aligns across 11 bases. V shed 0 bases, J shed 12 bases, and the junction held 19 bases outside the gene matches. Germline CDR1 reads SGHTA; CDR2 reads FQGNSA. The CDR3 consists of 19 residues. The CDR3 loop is CASSLAQGVGQGDFRVQFF. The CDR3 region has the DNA TGTGCCAGCAGCTTAGCTCAAGGCGTGGGACAGGGGGATTTCAGGGTGCAGTTCTTC.

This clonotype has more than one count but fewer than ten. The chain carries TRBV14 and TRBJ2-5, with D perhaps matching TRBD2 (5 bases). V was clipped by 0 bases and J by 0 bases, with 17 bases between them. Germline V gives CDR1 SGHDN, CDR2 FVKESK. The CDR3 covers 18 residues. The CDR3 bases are TGTGCCAGCAGCCAAGATTATACGAGGGCCGTTAACCAAGAGACCCAGTACTTC. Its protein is CASSQDYTRAVNQETQYF. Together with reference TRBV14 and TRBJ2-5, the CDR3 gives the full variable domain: EAGVTQFPSHSVIEKGQTVTLRCDPISGHDNLYWYRRVMGKEIKFLLHFVKESKQDESGMPNNRFLAERTGGTYSTLKVQPAELEDSGVYFCASSQDYTRAVNQETQYFGPGTRLLVL.

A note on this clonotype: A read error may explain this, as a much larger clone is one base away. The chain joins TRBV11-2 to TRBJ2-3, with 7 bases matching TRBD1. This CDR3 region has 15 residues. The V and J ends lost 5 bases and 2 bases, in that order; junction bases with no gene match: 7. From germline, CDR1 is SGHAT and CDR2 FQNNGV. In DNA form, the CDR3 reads TGTGCCAGCAGCGTGGGGACAGAAGACACAGATACGCAGTATTTT. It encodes CASSVGTEDTDTQYF.

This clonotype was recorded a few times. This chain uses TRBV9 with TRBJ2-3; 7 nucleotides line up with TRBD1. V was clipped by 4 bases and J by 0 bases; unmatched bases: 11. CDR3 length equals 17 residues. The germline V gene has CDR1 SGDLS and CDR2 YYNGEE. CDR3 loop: CASSSDVGGRSTDTQYF. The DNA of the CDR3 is TGTGCCAGCAGCTCAGACGTAGGGGGCCGGAGCACAGATACGCAGTATTTT.

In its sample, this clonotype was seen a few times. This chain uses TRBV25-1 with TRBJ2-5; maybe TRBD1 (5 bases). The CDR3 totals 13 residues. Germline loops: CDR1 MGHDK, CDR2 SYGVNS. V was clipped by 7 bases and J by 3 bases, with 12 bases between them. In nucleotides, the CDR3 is TGTGCCAGCAATTCCGGCAGGGAAGAGACCCAGTACTTC. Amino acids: CASNSGREETQYF.

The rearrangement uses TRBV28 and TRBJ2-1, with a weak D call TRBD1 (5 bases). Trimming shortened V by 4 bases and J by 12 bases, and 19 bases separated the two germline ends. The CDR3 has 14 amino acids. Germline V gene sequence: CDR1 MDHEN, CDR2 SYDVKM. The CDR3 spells CASSSGQGLFWQFF. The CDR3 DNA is TGTGCCAGCAGTTCCGGACAAGGCCTTTTCTGGCAGTTCTTC.

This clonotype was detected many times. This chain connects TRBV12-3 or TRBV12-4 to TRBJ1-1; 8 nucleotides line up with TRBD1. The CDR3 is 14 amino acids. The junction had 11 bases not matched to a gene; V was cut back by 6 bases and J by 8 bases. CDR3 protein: CASSRRQGKWEAFF. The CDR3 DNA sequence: TGTGCCAGCAGCCGTCGACAGGGGAAGTGGGAAGCTTTCTTT.

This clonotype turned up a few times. CDR3 sequence reads: CAISERGDQPQHF. Here the CDR3 DNA reads TGTGCCATCAGTGAGAGGGGAGATCAGCCCCAGCATTTT. V and J are TRBV10-3 and TRBJ1-5; tentatively, D is TRBD1 (5 bases). The CDR3 sequence is 13 residues long. CDR1 ENHRY and CDR2 SYGVKD come from the germline V gene. Trimming pared 2 bases from V and 5 bases from J, leaving 7 bases between.

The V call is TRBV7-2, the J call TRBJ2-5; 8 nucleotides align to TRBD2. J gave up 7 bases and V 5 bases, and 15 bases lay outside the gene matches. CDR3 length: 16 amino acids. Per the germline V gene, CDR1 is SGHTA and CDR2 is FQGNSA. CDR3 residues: CASSRGGAGGGGTQYF. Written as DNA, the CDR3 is TGTGCCAGCAGCCGAGGTGGTGCGGGGGGTGGGGGGACCCAGTACTTC. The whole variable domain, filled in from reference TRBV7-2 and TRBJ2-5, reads GAGVSQSPSNKVTEKGKDVELRCDPISGHTALYWYRQSLGQGLEFLIYFQGNSAPDKSGLPSDRFSAERTGGSVSTLTIQRTQQEDSAVYLCASSRGGAGGGGTQYFGPGTRLLVL.

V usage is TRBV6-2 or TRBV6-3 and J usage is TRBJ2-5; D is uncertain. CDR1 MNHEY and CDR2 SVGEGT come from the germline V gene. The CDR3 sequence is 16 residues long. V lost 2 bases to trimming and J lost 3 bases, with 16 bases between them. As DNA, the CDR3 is TGTGCCAGCAGTTACATGGGGAACGGTCGTGAAGAGACCCAGTACTTC. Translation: CASSYMGNGREETQYF.

This CDR3 reads CASSYSGPGSIQPQHF. The CDR3 DNA is TGTGCCAGCAGTTACTCGGGTCCTGGGAGTATACAGCCCCAGCATTTT. This chain links TRBV6-2 or TRBV6-3 with TRBJ1-5; D gene ambiguous. Deletions cut 0 bases from V and 7 bases from J, with 16 bases between. Germline CDR1 MNHEY, CDR2 SVGEGT. This CDR3 has 16 amino acids.

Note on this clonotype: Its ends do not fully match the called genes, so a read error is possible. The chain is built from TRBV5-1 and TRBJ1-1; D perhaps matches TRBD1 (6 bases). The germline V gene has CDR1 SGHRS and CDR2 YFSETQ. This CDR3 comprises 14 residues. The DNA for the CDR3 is TGCGTCAGCAGCCTTGGGACATCGAACACTGAAGCTTTCTTT. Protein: CVSSLGTSNTEAFF.

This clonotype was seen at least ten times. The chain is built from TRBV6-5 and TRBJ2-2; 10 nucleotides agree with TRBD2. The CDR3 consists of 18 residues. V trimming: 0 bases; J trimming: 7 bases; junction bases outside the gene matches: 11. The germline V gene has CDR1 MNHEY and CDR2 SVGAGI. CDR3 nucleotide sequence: TGTGCCAGCAGTTACTCGAGAAGTAGCGGGGGGCCAGGCGGGGAGCTGTTTTTT. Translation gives CASSYSRSSGGPGGELFF.